The sequence of this TCR beta chain was determined in a study of human T cells and chemical hapten exposure. Overall study findings and caveats: Relative to control repertoires, expanded TCRs gave rise to significantly more large CDR3 similarity clusters.

TCRdb re-called the RACE reads through MiXCR, storing one row per CDR3 protein. The data contain some 38,000 distinct CDR3 sequences, less than 8.5% of them singletons. The CDR3 contains 11 residues. V dropped 6 bases and J dropped 4 bases, with 7 bases sitting between them. Per the germline V gene, CDR1 is SQVTM and CDR2 is ANQGSEA. Comment on this clonotype: The antigen remains unidentified.

Time point specified: pre-sensitization, week 0. The treatment: therapeutic diphenylcyclopropenone sensitization with weekly scalp DPC. The J gene is TRBJ2-4, the V gene TRBV29-1; the D is unclear. Here the sequenced sample was whole blood, taken in connection with sensitization to the hapten diphenylcyclopropenone (DPC). The receptor comes from a woman between 45 and 65 years old with alopecia areata. Some clones in this sample may be carry-over from other donors' samples. CDR3 in amino acids: CSVVTKNIQYF. CDR3 in DNA: TGCAGCGTCGTGACTAAAAACATTCAGTACTTC.